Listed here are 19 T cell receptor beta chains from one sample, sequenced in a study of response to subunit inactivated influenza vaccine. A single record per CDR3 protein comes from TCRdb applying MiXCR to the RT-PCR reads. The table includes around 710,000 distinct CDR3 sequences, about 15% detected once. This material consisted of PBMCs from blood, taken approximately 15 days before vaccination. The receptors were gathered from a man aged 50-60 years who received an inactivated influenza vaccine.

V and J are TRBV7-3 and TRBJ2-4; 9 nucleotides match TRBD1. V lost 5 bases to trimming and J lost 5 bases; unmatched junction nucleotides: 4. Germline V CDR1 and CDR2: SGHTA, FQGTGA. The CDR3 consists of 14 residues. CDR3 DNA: TGTGCCAGCAGCAGGGGACAGGGCGAAAACATTCAGTACTTC. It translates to CASSRGQGENIQYF.

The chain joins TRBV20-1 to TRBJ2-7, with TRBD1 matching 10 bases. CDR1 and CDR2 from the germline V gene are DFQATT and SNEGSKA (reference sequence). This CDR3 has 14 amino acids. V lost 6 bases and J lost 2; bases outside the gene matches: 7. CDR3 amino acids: CSADGQGETYEQYF. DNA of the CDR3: TGCAGTGCAGACGGACAGGGGGAAACCTACGAGCAGTACTTC.

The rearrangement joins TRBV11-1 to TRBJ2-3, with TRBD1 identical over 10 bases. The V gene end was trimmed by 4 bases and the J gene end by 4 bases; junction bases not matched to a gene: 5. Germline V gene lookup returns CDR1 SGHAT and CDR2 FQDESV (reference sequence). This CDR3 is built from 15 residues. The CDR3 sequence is CASSSLGQGADTQYF. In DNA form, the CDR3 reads TGTGCCAGCAGCTCTCTTGGACAGGGGGCAGATACGCAGTATTTT. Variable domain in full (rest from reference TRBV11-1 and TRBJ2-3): EAEVAQSPRYKITEKSQAVAFWCDPISGHATLYWYRQILGQGPELLVQFQDESVVDDSQLPKDRFSAERLKGVDSTLKIQPAELGDSAMYLCASSSLGQGADTQYFGPGTRLTVL.

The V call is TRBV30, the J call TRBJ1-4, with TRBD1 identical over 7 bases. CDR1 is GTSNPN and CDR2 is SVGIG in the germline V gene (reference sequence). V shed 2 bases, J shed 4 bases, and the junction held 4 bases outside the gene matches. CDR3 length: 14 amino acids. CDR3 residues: CAWSPGGSNEKLFF. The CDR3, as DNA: TGTGCCTGGAGTCCAGGGGGGAGTAATGAAAAACTGTTTTTT.

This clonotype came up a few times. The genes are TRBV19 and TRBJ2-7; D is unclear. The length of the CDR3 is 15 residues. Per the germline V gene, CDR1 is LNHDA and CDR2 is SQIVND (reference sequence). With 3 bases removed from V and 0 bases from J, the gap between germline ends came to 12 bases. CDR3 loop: CASSMSAASSYEQYF. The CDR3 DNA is TGTGCCAGTAGTATGTCGGCAGCGAGCTCCTACGAGCAGTACTTC.

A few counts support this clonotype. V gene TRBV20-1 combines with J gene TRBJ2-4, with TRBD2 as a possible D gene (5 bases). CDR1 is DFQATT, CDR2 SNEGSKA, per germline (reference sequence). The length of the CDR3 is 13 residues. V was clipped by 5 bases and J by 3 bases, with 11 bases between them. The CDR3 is CSAPPRGKNIQYF. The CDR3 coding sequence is TGCAGTGCTCCCCCTCGGGGCAAAAACATTCAGTACTTC.

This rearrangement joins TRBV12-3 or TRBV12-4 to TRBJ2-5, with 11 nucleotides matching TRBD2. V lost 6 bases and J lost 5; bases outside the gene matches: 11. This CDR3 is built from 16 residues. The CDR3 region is CASRGQWGLAAETQYF. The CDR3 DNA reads TGTGCCAGCAGGGGGCAATGGGGACTAGCGGCGGAGACCCAGTACTTC.

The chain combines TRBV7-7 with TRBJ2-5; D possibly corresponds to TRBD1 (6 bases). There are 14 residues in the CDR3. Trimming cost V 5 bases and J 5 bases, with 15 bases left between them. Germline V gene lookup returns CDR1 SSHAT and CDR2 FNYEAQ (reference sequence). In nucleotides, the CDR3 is TGTGCCAGCAGCCCCACAGGGAACTCGGAGACCCAGTACTTC. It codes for CASSPTGNSETQYF.

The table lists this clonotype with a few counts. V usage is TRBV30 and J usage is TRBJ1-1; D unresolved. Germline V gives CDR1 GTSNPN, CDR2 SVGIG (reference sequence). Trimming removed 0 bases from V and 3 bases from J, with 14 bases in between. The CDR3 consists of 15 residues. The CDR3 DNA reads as TGTGCCTGGAGTGTACTAGCCCTCACTGACACTGAAGCTTTCTTT. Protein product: CAWSVLALTDTEAFF.

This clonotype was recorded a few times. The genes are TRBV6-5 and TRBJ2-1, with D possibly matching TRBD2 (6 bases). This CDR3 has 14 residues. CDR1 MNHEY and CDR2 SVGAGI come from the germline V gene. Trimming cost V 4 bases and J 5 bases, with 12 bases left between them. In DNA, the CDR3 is TGTGCCAGCAGTTTCAGCGGGTCCAACAATGAGCAGTTCTTC. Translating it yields CASSFSGSNNEQFF.

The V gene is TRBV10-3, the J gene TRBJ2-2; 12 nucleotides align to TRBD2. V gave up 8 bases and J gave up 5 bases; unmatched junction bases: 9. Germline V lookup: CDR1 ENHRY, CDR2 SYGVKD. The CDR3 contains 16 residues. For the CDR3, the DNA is TGTGCCATCCCGACTAGCGGGAGCCCCGGAACCGGGGAGCTGTTTTTT. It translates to CAIPTSGSPGTGELFF.

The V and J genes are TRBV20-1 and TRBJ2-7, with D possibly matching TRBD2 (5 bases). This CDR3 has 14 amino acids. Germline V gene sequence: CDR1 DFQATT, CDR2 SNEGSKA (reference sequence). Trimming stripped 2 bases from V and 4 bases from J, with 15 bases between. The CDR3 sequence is CSARRPGSTYEQYF. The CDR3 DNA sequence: TGCAGTGCTAGACGTCCGGGGAGTACATACGAGCAGTACTTC.

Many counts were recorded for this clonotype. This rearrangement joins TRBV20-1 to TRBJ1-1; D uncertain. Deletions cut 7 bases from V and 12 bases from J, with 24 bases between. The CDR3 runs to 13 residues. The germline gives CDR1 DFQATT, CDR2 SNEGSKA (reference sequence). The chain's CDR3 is CSGEESGRPVTFF. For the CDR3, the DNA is TGCAGTGGAGAAGAATCCGGACGGCCTGTTACTTTCTTT.

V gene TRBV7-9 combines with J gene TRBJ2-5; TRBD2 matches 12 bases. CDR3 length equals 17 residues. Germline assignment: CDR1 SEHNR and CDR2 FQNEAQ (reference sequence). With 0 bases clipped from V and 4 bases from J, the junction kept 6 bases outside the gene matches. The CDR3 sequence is CASSLAPSGRGGETQYF. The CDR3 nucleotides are TGTGCCAGCAGCTTAGCGCCTAGCGGGAGGGGCGGAGAGACCCAGTACTTC.

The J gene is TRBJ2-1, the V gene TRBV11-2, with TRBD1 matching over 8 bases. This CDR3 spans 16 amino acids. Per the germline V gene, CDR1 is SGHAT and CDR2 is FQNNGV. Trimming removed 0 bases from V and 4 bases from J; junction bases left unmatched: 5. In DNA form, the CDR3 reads TGTGCCAGCAGCTTAGATTACAGGGGGGTGTACAATGAGCAGTTCTTC. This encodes CASSLDYRGVYNEQFF.

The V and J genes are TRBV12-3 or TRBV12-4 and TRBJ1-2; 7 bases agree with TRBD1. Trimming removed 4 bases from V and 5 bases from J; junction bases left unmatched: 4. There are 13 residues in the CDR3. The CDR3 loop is CASSYRGGYGYTF. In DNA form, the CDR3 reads TGTGCCAGCAGTTACAGGGGAGGTTATGGCTACACCTTC.

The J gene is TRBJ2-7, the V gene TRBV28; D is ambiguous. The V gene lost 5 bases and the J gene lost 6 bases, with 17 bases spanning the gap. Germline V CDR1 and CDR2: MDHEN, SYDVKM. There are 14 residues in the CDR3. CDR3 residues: CASSSTGPPSEQYF. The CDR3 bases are TGTGCCAGCAGTAGCACCGGGCCGCCCAGCGAGCAGTACTTC. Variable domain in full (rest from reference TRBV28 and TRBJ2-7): DVKVTQSSRYLVKRTGEKVFLECVQDMDHENMFWYRQDPGLGLRLIYFSYDVKMKEKGDIPEGYSVSREKKERFSLILESASTNQTSMYLCASSSTGPPSEQYFGPGTRLTVT.

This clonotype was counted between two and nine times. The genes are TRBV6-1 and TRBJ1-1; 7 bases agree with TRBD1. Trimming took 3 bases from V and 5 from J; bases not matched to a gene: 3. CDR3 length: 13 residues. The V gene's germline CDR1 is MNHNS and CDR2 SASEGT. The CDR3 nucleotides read TGTGCCAGCAGTGAGACAGGGCGGACTGAAGCTTTCTTT. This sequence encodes CASSETGRTEAFF.

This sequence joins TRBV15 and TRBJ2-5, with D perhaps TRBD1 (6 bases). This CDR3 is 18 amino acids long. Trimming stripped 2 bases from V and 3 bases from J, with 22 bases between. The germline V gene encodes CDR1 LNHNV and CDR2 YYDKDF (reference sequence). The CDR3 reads CATSRNYRTSRTEETQYF. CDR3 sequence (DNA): TGTGCCACCAGCAGAAACTATCGGACCTCCAGGACAGAAGAGACCCAGTACTTC.